These 20 T cell receptor beta chains came from one sample sequenced in a study of cytomegalovirus exposure and HLA in healthy donors. PCR used 60 Vbeta primers and 13 Jbeta primers. Repertoires were generated with immunoSEQ multiplex PCR, while TCRdb's copy carries only in-frame clones and drops some. There are a few hundred thousand clones in the sample; roughly 80% occur only once, and approximately 0.3% lies in the top ten. Material: PBMCs. Receptor source: a girl aged 2-10 years in good health and CMV-seronegative.

The V call is TRBV4-1, the J call TRBJ1-3; maybe TRBD1 (6 bases). CDR3 length: 15 amino acids. Trimming cost V 4 bases and J 3 bases, with 13 bases left between them. Germline V lookup: CDR1 MGHRA, CDR2 YSYEKL. CDR3 in DNA: TGCGCCAGCAGCCCCAGGGGATTCTTTGGAAACACCATATATTTT. It encodes CASSPRGFFGNTIYF.

The gene calls are TRBV10-1 and TRBJ2-2; 8 bases line up with TRBD2. The J segment lost 3 bases and the V segment lost 9 bases, leaving 15 bases of the junction unmatched. Germline V lookup: CDR1 WNHNN, CDR2 SYGVQD (reference sequence). CDR3 length: 17 amino acids. The CDR3 DNA reads as TGCGCCAGAGGTTGTGGGACTAGTTTTATTTACACCGGGGAGCTGTTTTTT. Amino acids: CARGCGTSFIYTGELFF.

This clone was picked up one time. V is TRBV20-1 and J is TRBJ2-5; tentatively, D is TRBD2 (5 bases). The CDR3 runs 10 residues. Germline values: CDR1 DFQATT, CDR2 SNEGSKA (reference sequence). V lost 7 bases and J lost 2, with 5 bases in between. This CDR3 reads CSGGQETQYF. The CDR3 DNA reads as TGCAGTGGAGGGCAAGAGACCCAGTACTTC.

This sequence joins TRBV5-1 and TRBJ1-3, with D unresolved. This CDR3 is 13 amino acids long. V lost 0 bases to trimming and J lost 6 bases, with 7 bases between them. Germline values: CDR1 SGHRS, CDR2 YFSETQ. The CDR3 here is CASSLVGENTIYF. DNA of the CDR3: TGCGCCAGCAGCTTGGTCGGGGAAAACACCATATATTTT.

The CDR3: CASSSTTRGRPTDTQYF. The CDR3 nucleotides are TGTGCCAGCAGCTCGACAACCCGCGGGCGGCCCACAGATACGCAGTATTTT. This chain uses TRBV11-2 with TRBJ2-3; tentative D call: TRBD2 (5 bases). V was trimmed by 4 bases and J by 2 bases, leaving 19 bases between them. Germline V CDR1 and CDR2: SGHAT, FQNNGV. The CDR3 sequence is 17 residues long.

This chain uses TRBV28 with TRBJ1-5, with D unclear. V was shortened by 7 bases and J by 2 bases, with 15 bases between the two germline ends. The germline CDR1 and CDR2 sequences are MDHEN and SYDVKM. The CDR3 sequence is 15 residues long. Written as DNA, the CDR3 is TGTGCCAGCAAGTCCTGGGCCTTGCGCAATCAGCCCCAGCATTTT. It translates to CASKSWALRNQPQHF. The complete variable domain, with remaining parts taken from reference TRBV28 and TRBJ1-5, reads DVKVTQSSRYLVKRTGEKVFLECVQDMDHENMFWYRQDPGLGLRLIYFSYDVKMKEKGDIPEGYSVSREKKERFSLILESASTNQTSMYLCASKSWALRNQPQHFGDGTRLSIL.

The CDR3 region has the DNA TGTGCCATCAGAACGGGACAGAGCTTGAGCTCCTACAATGAGCAGTTCTTC. Its protein product is CAIRTGQSLSSYNEQFF. The V call is TRBV10-3, the J call TRBJ2-1, with 7 bases lining up with TRBD1. In germline, CDR1 is ENHRY, CDR2 SYGVKD. This CDR3 contains 17 residues. The ends lost 6 bases at V and 0 bases at J; junction bases unmatched: 11.

This clone was detected only a few times. The CDR3 protein is CASSKTGGVLLEGYTF. The CDR3 bases are TGTGCCAGCAGCAAAACAGGGGGCGTTTTACTCGAAGGCTACACCTTC. V gene TRBV7-2 combines with J gene TRBJ1-2, with 9 nucleotides matching TRBD1. The V gene end was trimmed by 5 bases and the J gene end by 8 bases; junction bases not matched to a gene: 15. The CDR3 sequence is 16 residues long. The V gene's germline CDR1 is SGHTA and CDR2 FQGNSA.

This chain joins TRBV18 and TRBJ1-1, with D maybe TRBD1 (6 bases). CDR1 is KGHSH, CDR2 LQKENI, per germline. V gave up 5 bases and J gave up 2 bases, with 15 bases separating them. The CDR3 is 15 residues long. CDR3 sequence (DNA): TGTGCCAGCTCATCAACGGGACATCTAAACACTGAAGCTTTCTTT. Translation: CASSSTGHLNTEAFF. Based on the CDR3 plus reference TRBV18 and TRBJ1-1, the full variable domain is NAGVMQNPRHLVRRRGQEARLRCSPMKGHSHVYWYRQLPEEGLKFMVYLQKENIIDESGMPKERFSAEFPKEGPSILRIQQVVRGDSAAYFCASSSTGHLNTEAFFGQGTRLTVV.

The chain uses TRBV13 and TRBJ2-7; D possibly corresponds to TRBD2 (6 bases). The CDR3 extends over 14 amino acids. With 0 bases removed from V and 4 bases from J, the gap between germline ends came to 10 bases. Germline CDR1 is PRHDT and CDR2 is FYEKMQ (reference sequence). CDR3 region: CASSLGRGQYEQYF. For the CDR3, the DNA is TGTGCCAGCAGCTTAGGGCGGGGCCAATACGAGCAGTACTTC.

The chain links TRBV27 to TRBJ1-2; 7 bases match TRBD1. Germline CDR1 reads MNHEY; CDR2 reads SMNVEV (reference sequence). The CDR3 runs 14 residues. The V segment lost 3 bases and the J segment 5 bases; nucleotides outside the gene matches: 6. In DNA form, the CDR3 reads TGTGCCAGCAGTTTTAAGGACAGGTTATATGGCTACACCTTC. Translated: CASSFKDRLYGYTF.

This chain joins TRBV9 and TRBJ2-5; 9 positions match TRBD2. CDR3 length: 15 amino acids. V dropped 3 bases and J dropped 5; count of bases not matched to a gene: 8. Germline lookup yields CDR1 SGDLS and CDR2 YYNGEE. The CDR3 is CASSATGTSMETQYF. The CDR3 bases are TGTGCCAGCAGCGCCACCGGGACTAGCATGGAGACCCAGTACTTC.

The chain links TRBV9 to TRBJ1-6; 10 nucleotides agree with TRBD1. CDR1 SGDLS and CDR2 YYNGEE come from the germline V gene. V lost 4 bases to trimming and J lost 12 bases; unmatched junction nucleotides: 7. The CDR3 extends over 14 amino acids. CDR3 region: CASSPGTGEGPLHF. The CDR3 coding sequence is TGTGCCAGCAGCCCTGGGACAGGGGAGGGACCCCTCCACTTT. Complete variable domain (other parts from reference TRBV9 and TRBJ1-6): DSGVTQTPKHLITATGQRVTLRCSPRSGDLSVYWYQQSLDQGLQFLIQYYNGEERAKGNILERFSAQQFPDLHSELNLSSLELGDSALYFCASSPGTGEGPLHFGNGTRLTVT.

The chain recombines TRBV7-9 with TRBJ2-3; 8 nucleotides match TRBD2. The trim removed 5 bases at V and 0 bases at J, leaving 7 bases unmatched. This CDR3 is built from 16 residues. Per the germline V gene, CDR1 is SEHNR and CDR2 is FQNEAQ (reference sequence). CDR3 coding DNA: TGTGCCAGCAGCCCTATAGCGGGGATTAGCACAGATACGCAGTATTTT. This encodes CASSPIAGISTDTQYF.

The chain employs TRBV5-1 and TRBJ2-3, with D tentatively TRBD2 (6 bases). With 8 bases removed from V and 0 bases from J, the gap between germline ends came to 16 bases. Germline CDR1 is SGHRS and CDR2 is YFSETQ. This CDR3 spans 15 amino acids. CDR3 DNA sequence: TGCGCCAGTGATAGAGACGGGAGCAGCACAGATACGCAGTATTTT. This sequence encodes CASDRDGSSTDTQYF.

This chain links TRBV5-8 with TRBJ2-4; 8 bases fit TRBD2. Per germline, CDR1 SGHTS and CDR2 YDEGEE. The CDR3 spans 18 residues. V lost 0 bases, J lost 8 bases, and 16 bases stayed unmatched. Written as DNA, the CDR3 is TGTGCCAGCAGCTTGGGGGCAAGAGCGGGAGAGCAGGGAGACATTCAGTACTTC. Translated: CASSLGARAGEQGDIQYF.

This clone was found a few times. The chain links TRBV30 to TRBJ1-1; possibly TRBD1 for D (6 bases). The length of the CDR3 is 13 residues. Germline V lookup: CDR1 GTSNPN, CDR2 SVGIG (reference sequence). V gave up 0 bases and J gave up 11 bases, with 16 bases separating them. CDR3 region: CAWSVGQGWRAFF. The CDR3 region has the DNA TGTGCCTGGAGTGTAGGGCAGGGGTGGAGGGCTTTCTTT.

J is TRBJ1-1 and V is TRBV9; D unresolved. Trimming shortened V by 2 bases and J by 4 bases, and 15 bases separated the two germline ends. CDR3 size: 15 residues. Germline CDR1 and CDR2: SGDLS and YYNGEE. As DNA, the CDR3 is TGTGCCAGCAGCGTGGGAGGAACTTCGGGCACTGAAGCTTTCTTT. Protein sequence: CASSVGGTSGTEAFF.

V is TRBV2 and J is TRBJ2-3; D may be TRBD2 (5 bases). Per the germline V gene, CDR1 is SNHLY and CDR2 is FYNNEI. This CDR3 spans 15 amino acids. V lost 7 bases to trimming and J lost 4 bases, with 18 bases between them. The CDR3 spells CASIDPREGSDTQYF. The CDR3 nucleotides read TGTGCCAGCATCGACCCTAGAGAGGGCTCAGATACGCAGTATTTT.

In DNA form, the CDR3 reads TGTGCCAGCAGGAAGCATGAACTCTACGAGCAGTACTTC. Translated: CASRKHELYEQYF. J is TRBJ2-7 and V is TRBV28, with D uncertain. The CDR3 covers 13 residues. V was shortened by 6 bases and J by 3 bases, with 12 bases between the two germline ends. Germline CDR1 and CDR2: MDHEN and SYDVKM.